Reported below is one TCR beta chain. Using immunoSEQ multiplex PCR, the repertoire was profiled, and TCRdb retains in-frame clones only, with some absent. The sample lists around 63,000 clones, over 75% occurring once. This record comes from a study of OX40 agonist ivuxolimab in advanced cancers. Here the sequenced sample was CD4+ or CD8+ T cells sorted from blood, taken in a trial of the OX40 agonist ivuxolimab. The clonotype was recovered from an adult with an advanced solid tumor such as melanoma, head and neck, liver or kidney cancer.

CDR3 in amino acids: CASSPTGGNYEQYF. The CDR3 DNA reads as TGTGCCAGCTCTCCGACAGGGGGGAACTACGAGCAGTACTTC. V is TRBV18 and J is TRBJ2-7; 9 bases fit TRBD1. V dropped 6 bases and J dropped 3; count of bases not matched to a gene: 6. The germline V gene has CDR1 KGHSH and CDR2 LQKENI. The CDR3 runs 14 residues.